This T cell receptor (beta chain) was sequenced in a study of OX40 agonist ivuxolimab in advanced cancers. Clones were read by immunoSEQ multiplex PCR, and TCRdb kept only the in-frame ones, dropping some. Altogether more than 65,000 clones are present, approximately 84% being singletons, with the ten largest covering around a quarter. The junction had 1 base not matched to a gene; V was cut back by 1 base and J by 0 bases. The germline gives CDR1 LNHDA, CDR2 SQIVND (reference sequence). The CDR3 is 15 residues long. This specimen consisted of CD4+ or CD8+ T cells sorted from blood, obtained in a trial of the OX40 agonist ivuxolimab. The chain carries TRBV19 and TRBJ2-5, with TRBD2 matching over 8 bases. This clonotype was obtained from an adult with an advanced solid tumor such as melanoma, head and neck, liver or kidney cancer. The CDR3 nucleotides read TGTGCCAGTAGTATAGGGCGGGGGGACCAAGAGACCCAGTACTTC. As protein: CASSIGRGDQETQYF.